These 32 T cell receptor beta chains came from one sample sequenced in a study of CXCR3-negative and CXCR3-positive naive CD8 T cells. The method, 5' RACE with UMI labels, was used to prepare the TRB cDNA libraries. TCRdb re-called the 5' RACE reads and catalogs CDR3 proteins one per entry, DNA excluded. The sample table sets out about 90,000 distinct CDR3 sequences. The sequencing sample was made of naive CXCR3- CD8+ T cells from blood. This sample's subset: CD45RO-CCR7+CD27+CD95- naive CD8+ T cells lacking CXCR3 (TNR3-). Receptors were obtained from a human donor in good health. Some clones in this sample may be carry-over from other donors' samples.

This rearrangement joins TRBV29-1 to TRBJ2-7. This CDR3 is 12 amino acids long. Looked up from germline, CDR1 is SQVTM and CDR2 is ANQGSEA. CDR3 sequence: CSVETNAYEQYF.

The V and J genes are TRBV12-3 or TRBV12-4 and TRBJ2-1; TCRdb designates TRBD2, a call that cannot be tested without DNA. The CDR3 runs to 16 residues. This chain's CDR3 is CASSSSGSGRENEQFF.

The V gene is TRBV7-2, the J gene TRBJ2-5; the TCRdb D gene call, TRBD2, has no DNA to confirm it. From germline, CDR1 is SGHTA and CDR2 FQGNSA. The CDR3 totals 17 residues. CDR3 in amino acids: CASSSRILAGVVETQYF.

The V call is TRBV29-1, the J call TRBJ2-1. This CDR3 region has 16 residues. Germline V gene sequence: CDR1 SQVTM, CDR2 ANQGSEA. The CDR3 protein is CSVEDQQRKSYNEQFF.

The rearrangement joins TRBV24-1 to TRBJ2-3; TCRdb's D call, TRBD1, is unchecked because there is no DNA. The length of the CDR3 is 15 residues. Germline assignment: CDR1 KGHDR and CDR2 SFDVKD. CDR3 amino acids: CATSDPQSDTDTQYF.

The CDR3 loop reads CASSFGRGGELFF. The gene calls are TRBV7-2 and TRBJ2-2; TCRdb's D call, TRBD2, is unchecked because there is no DNA. CDR1 SGHTA and CDR2 FQGNSA come from the germline V gene. The CDR3 contains 13 residues.

The CDR3 here is CASSFSTGLAGGEQETQYF. The chain links TRBV7-2 to TRBJ2-5; checking the TCRdb D call of TRBD2 is not possible without DNA. The CDR3 is 19 amino acids. Germline CDR1 SGHTA, CDR2 FQGNSA.

The V gene is TRBV5-1, the J gene TRBJ2-3. Looked up from germline, CDR1 is SGHRS and CDR2 is YFSETQ. The CDR3 totals 13 residues. CDR3: CASSLWGPDMQYF.

The chain couples TRBV3-1 to TRBJ1-4; lacking DNA, the TRBD1 call made by TCRdb goes unchecked. The CDR3 has 14 amino acids. Germline-derived CDR1 and CDR2 are LGHDT and YNNKEL (reference sequence). The CDR3 protein is CASTQTGENEKLFF.

The rearrangement uses TRBV7-3 and TRBJ2-2. The CDR3 runs to 11 residues. The germline gives CDR1 SGHTA, CDR2 FQGTGA. CDR3 sequence: CASSSGGELFF. Looking up the rest from reference TRBV7-3 and TRBJ2-2 gives the full variable domain: GAGVSQTPSNKVTEKGKYVELRCDPISGHTALYWYRQSLGQGPEFLIYFQGTGAADDSGLPNDRFFAVRPEGSVSTLKIQRTERGDSAVYLCASSSGGELFFGEGSRLTVL.

This chain connects TRBV28 to TRBJ2-7. The CDR3 covers 13 residues. The germline gives CDR1 MDHEN, CDR2 SYDVKM. This CDR3 is CASSLENPYEQYF.

CDR3 in amino acids: CASSKGEVGEQYF. This rearrangement joins TRBV6-6 to TRBJ2-7; TCRdb's assignment of TRBD2 cannot be checked, as there is no DNA. This CDR3 has 13 amino acids. The germline V gene encodes CDR1 MNHNY and CDR2 SVGAGI (reference sequence).

The chain joins TRBV5-1 to TRBJ1-5; no DNA is available, so the TRBD1 call from TCRdb remains unchecked. CDR3 length: 15 amino acids. Germline-derived CDR1 and CDR2 are SGHRS and YFSETQ. CDR3 protein: CAREKTGVRNQPQHF. Filled out from reference TRBV5-1 and TRBJ1-5, the complete variable domain reads KAGVTQTPRYLIKTRGQQVTLSCSPISGHRSVSWYQQTPGQGLQFLFEYFSETQRNKGNFPGRFSGRQFSNSRSEMNVSTLELGDSALYLCAREKTGVRNQPQHFGDGTRLSIL.

V and J are TRBV19 and TRBJ1-5; as DNA is missing, the TRBD1 call by TCRdb cannot be tested. Per germline, CDR1 LNHDA and CDR2 SQIVND (reference sequence). CDR3 length equals 15 residues. CDR3 amino acids: CASVGTAYGLQPQHF.

This chain connects TRBV20-1 to TRBJ2-7; TCRdb outputs TRBD2, but without DNA this stays unchecked. CDR3 length: 16 amino acids. From germline, CDR1 is DFQATT and CDR2 SNEGSKA (reference sequence). The CDR3 loop is CSARPMISGSSYEQYF.

The chain is built from TRBV29-1 and TRBJ2-1; TCRdb proposes TRBD2, but this gene call is untestable without DNA. This CDR3 is 12 amino acids long. Looked up from germline, CDR1 is SQVTM and CDR2 is ANQGSEA. The CDR3 is CSVEGEYNEQFF.

The rearrangement joins TRBV4-3 to TRBJ2-1. Germline CDR1 is LGHNA and CDR2 is YSLEER. The CDR3 spans 13 residues. CDR3 sequence: CASSKTSRSEQFF.

The chain carries TRBV12-3 or TRBV12-4 and TRBJ2-3; the D call of TRBD2 rests on TCRdb alone, since no DNA is present to check it. The CDR3 covers 18 residues. The chain's CDR3 is CASNANPGLAPRTDTQYF.

V gene TRBV7-6 combines with J gene TRBJ2-5; TCRdb picks TRBD1, but there is no DNA to check that call. From germline, CDR1 is SGHVS and CDR2 FNYEAQ. The CDR3 runs 16 residues. CDR3 sequence reads: CASSPLPGTVSETQYF.

The genes are TRBV28 and TRBJ1-2. Per the germline V gene, CDR1 is MDHEN and CDR2 is SYDVKM. The CDR3 covers 14 residues. This chain's CDR3 is CASSPPSSFYGYTF.

The chain uses TRBV5-1 and TRBJ2-1. CDR1 SGHRS and CDR2 YFSETQ come from the germline V gene. CDR3 length: 18 amino acids. CDR3 sequence: CASSNKYETEPAYNEQFF.

The chain joins TRBV29-1 to TRBJ1-2; TCRdb's D call, TRBD1, is unchecked because there is no DNA. The CDR3 covers 12 residues. The germline gives CDR1 SQVTM, CDR2 ANQGSEA. The CDR3 here is CSVSSGGMSYTF.

The chain recombines TRBV5-4 with TRBJ2-1; checking the TCRdb D call of TRBD1 is not possible without DNA. Germline CDR1 is SGHNT and CDR2 is YYREEE (reference sequence). The CDR3 consists of 14 residues. The CDR3 is CAGTYAGEYNEQFF.

V and J are TRBV7-8 and TRBJ2-1; as DNA is missing, the TRBD1 call by TCRdb cannot be tested. Germline loops: CDR1 SGHVS, CDR2 FQNEAQ. The CDR3 loop spans 17 amino acids. CDR3 sequence reads: CASSLERGLGSYNEQFF.

The J gene is TRBJ2-1, the V gene TRBV5-1; TCRdb names TRBD2, which stays unverified in the absence of DNA. Germline CDR1 and CDR2: SGHRS and YFSETQ. The CDR3 sequence is 14 residues long. CDR3 region: CASRRGLQDNEQFF.

V usage is TRBV28 and J usage is TRBJ2-1; TCRdb calls TRBD1, which cannot be checked without DNA. In germline, CDR1 is MDHEN, CDR2 SYDVKM. The CDR3 loop spans 17 amino acids. The CDR3 here is CASSPGTGDWSYNEQFF.

The chain recombines TRBV6-5 with TRBJ2-3. Germline V gives CDR1 MNHEY, CDR2 SVGAGI. The CDR3 covers 11 residues. The CDR3 loop reads CASSLADTQYF.

The rearrangement uses TRBV12-3 or TRBV12-4 and TRBJ1-1. The CDR3 totals 13 residues. The chain's CDR3 is CASSLTSNTEAFF.

CDR3: CSVRGGESSYEQYF. The rearrangement joins TRBV29-1 to TRBJ2-7; the D call of TRBD1 rests on TCRdb alone, since no DNA is present to check it. Germline assignment: CDR1 SQVTM and CDR2 ANQGSEA. The CDR3 length is 14 residues.

The V and J genes are TRBV5-4 and TRBJ1-1. The CDR3 runs 13 residues. The germline gives CDR1 SGHNT, CDR2 YYREEE (reference sequence). The CDR3 sequence: CAGSLEENTEAFF.

This chain joins TRBV13 and TRBJ2-3; TCRdb reports TRBD1, a call that lacks DNA to check it against. Germline-derived CDR1 and CDR2 are PRHDT and FYEKMQ (reference sequence). This CDR3 has 15 amino acids. CDR3 residues: CASSSLDRGGDTQYF.

The chain is built from TRBV28 and TRBJ2-3; absent DNA, TCRdb's TRBD2 call cannot be checked. This CDR3 region has 17 residues. The germline gives CDR1 MDHEN, CDR2 SYDVKM. CDR3 sequence reads: CASSDIRAESREDTQYF. The whole variable domain, remainder taken from reference TRBV28 and TRBJ2-3, is DVKVTQSSRYLVKRTGEKVFLECVQDMDHENMFWYRQDPGLGLRLIYFSYDVKMKEKGDIPEGYSVSREKKERFSLILESASTNQTSMYLCASSDIRAESREDTQYFGPGTRLTVL.